This TCR beta chain comes out of a study of blood T cell repertoires in COVID-19. The participants were between roughly 18 and 89 years old and came from some 23 US areas. The CDR3 sequence is 13 residues long. Trimming at V came to 10 bases and at J to 6 bases, leaving 11 bases not matched to a gene. In germline, CDR1 is LGHDT, CDR2 YNNKEL (reference sequence). This clone was seen a single time. In the original analysis: Scientists estimated how many nucleated cells there were by amplifying reference gene primers. The protocol was immunoSEQ multiplex PCR, while the TCRdb copy is restricted to in-frame clones and leaves out a portion. The V and J calls and clone size are taken from that table; D and trimming were inferred from the DNA. The sample holds 150,000 to 200,000 clones, 75% to 90% seen once.

The origin of this receptor is a man between 65 and 85 years old who had been exposed to COVID-19. The chain carries TRBV3-1 (or the pseudogene TRBV3-2) and TRBJ1-1, with TRBD1 identical over 7 bases. Specimen: PBMCs or T cells enriched from blood (not recorded which). In nucleotides, the CDR3 is TGTGCCACCGACCGACAGGGTCGTTCTGAAGCTTTCTTT. This codes for CATDRQGRSEAFF.